This TCR beta chain came from a study of human T cells and chemical hapten exposure. A few counts support this clonotype. CDR1 GTSNPN and CDR2 SVGIG come from the germline V gene (reference sequence). V lost 4 bases, J lost 1 base, and 2 bases stayed unmatched. The CDR3 spans 14 residues. The library tagged individual cDNA molecules with unique molecular identifiers. TCRdb reanalysed the RACE reads using MiXCR and keeps one entry per CDR3 protein. In the table there are around 50,000 distinct CDR3 sequences, 9.3% of which are singletons. Time point specified: patch test 1, 2 weeks after DPC sensitization. Described treatment: therapeutic diphenylcyclopropenone sensitization with weekly scalp DPC.

The TCR was taken from a woman aged 50 to 60 with alopecia areata. Some clones in this sample may be carry-over from other donors' samples. The V call is TRBV30, the J call TRBJ2-1, with 9 positions matching TRBD2. Source: whole blood, taken in connection with sensitization to the hapten diphenylcyclopropenone (DPC). CDR3 in amino acids: CAWTSGKSYNEQFF. The CDR3 coding sequence is TGTGCCTGGACTAGCGGGAAATCCTACAATGAGCAGTTCTTC.